This T cell receptor beta chain was sequenced during a study of T cell repertoires in cytomegalovirus infection. Points from the study as a whole: The cumulative frequency of public TCR beta families identified carriers of CMV plus the relevant HLA. Dominating the ex vivo response were HLA-C-restricted CMV-specific TCR beta clonotypes.

Note on this clonotype: Antigen unknown.

TCRdb re-called the reads with MiXCR, one entry per CDR3 protein. The sample yields approximately 1,000,000 distinct CDR3 sequences, roughly 30% seen once. Trimming took 5 bases from V and 3 from J; bases not matched to a gene: 5. The germline gives CDR1 SGHTA, CDR2 FQGNSA. The CDR3 runs 14 residues. This chain uses TRBV7-2 with TRBJ1-1; 8 bases align to TRBD1. This receptor was identified in a human donor in good health (CMV status not recorded). Some clones in this sample may be carry-over from other donors' samples. The specimen comprised cultured CD8+ T cells from PBMCs, sampled from culture after CMV antigen stimulation. CDR3 residues: CASSQDRAYTEAFF. The DNA of the CDR3 is TGTGCCAGCAGCCAGGACAGGGCTTACACTGAAGCTTTCTTT.